What follows are 28 T cell receptor beta chains derived from one specimen sequenced in a study of early T cells in non-severe SARS-CoV-2 infection. TCRdb re-called the 5' RACE reads through MiXCR, storing one row per CDR3 protein. Counted here are approximately 34,000 distinct CDR3 sequences, about 5.2% occurring once; the ten biggest clones make up approximately 5.7%. Sequencing was performed on whole blood, taken at baseline. Every receptor here comes from an adult who was a healthcare worker with PCR-confirmed SARS-CoV-2 infection or an uninfected control (not recorded which).

The genes are TRBV28 and TRBJ2-3; weak D call: TRBD2 (7 bases). CDR1 is MDHEN, CDR2 SYDVKM, per germline. The CDR3 runs 14 residues. Trimming left V 7 bases short and J 3 bases short, with 14 bases between. In DNA form, the CDR3 reads TGTGCCAGCACCTGGGGGGGGCAAACAGATACGCAGTATTTT. Translating it yields CASTWGGQTDTQYF.

This clonotype was counted many times. The chain employs TRBV29-1 and TRBJ2-1; no firm D call. The length of the CDR3 is 13 residues. Per the germline V gene, CDR1 is SQVTM and CDR2 is ANQGSEA. The ends were cut back, 2 bases at V and 1 base at J, with 6 bases in the middle. The CDR3 region is CSVEKQSYNEQFF. Here the CDR3 DNA reads TGCAGCGTTGAAAAACAATCCTACAATGAGCAGTTCTTC.

This clonotype was found many times. The J gene is TRBJ2-7, the V gene TRBV21-1; the tabulated D call, TRBD2, remains unverified against the DNA. TRBV21-1 represents a pseudogene. CDR3 length: 13 residues. CDR3 coding DNA: TGTGCCAGCCACACTAGCGCTAACGACGAGCAGTACGTC. Amino acids: CASHTSANDEQYV.

This chain joins TRBV14 and TRBJ2-3; tentatively, D is TRBD2 (5 bases). Germline-derived CDR1 and CDR2 are SGHDN and FVKESK. Trimming left V 4 bases short and J 0 bases short, with 14 bases between. The CDR3 runs to 16 residues. The chain's CDR3 is CASSRPGGFSTDTQYF. The CDR3, as DNA: TGTGCCAGCAGCCGGCCAGGAGGCTTTAGCACAGATACGCAGTATTTT.

The table lists this clonotype with many counts. The chain employs TRBV28 and TRBJ2-4, with D tentatively TRBD1 (6 bases). The length of the CDR3 is 16 residues. Germline V gene lookup returns CDR1 MDHEN and CDR2 SYDVKM. V lost 0 bases and J 1 base, leaving 10 bases between the germline ends. CDR3 nucleotides: TGTGCCAGCAGTTTATGGGGGCAGGGGGCCAAAAACATTCAGTACTTC. Its protein product is CASSLWGQGAKNIQYF.

In this sample, this clonotype turned up many times. J is TRBJ2-1 and V is TRBV27; no reliable D call. Per the germline V gene, CDR1 is MNHEY and CDR2 is SMNVEV (reference sequence). This CDR3 comprises 15 residues. Trimming cost V 3 bases and J 4 bases, with 13 bases left between them. The CDR3 reads CASSFGIANYNEQFF. CDR3 bases: TGTGCCAGCAGTTTTGGAATAGCCAATTACAATGAGCAGTTCTTC.

This clonotype was observed many times. CDR3 residues: CASSQERSGSWYEQYF. DNA of the CDR3: TGCGCCAGCAGCCAAGAAAGAAGCGGGAGCTGGTACGAGCAGTACTTC. The chain recombines TRBV4-1 with TRBJ2-7, with 8 bases identical to TRBD2. V was pared by 0 bases and J by 4 bases, with 8 bases of the junction left unmatched. This CDR3 comprises 16 residues. Germline V gives CDR1 MGHRA, CDR2 YSYEKL.

This clonotype was recorded a few times. This rearrangement joins TRBV7-9 to TRBJ2-4; D is uncertain. Trimming removed 6 bases from V and 4 bases from J, with 7 bases in between. This CDR3 contains 12 residues. Germline-derived CDR1 and CDR2 are SEHNR and FQNEAQ (reference sequence). The CDR3 DNA is TGTGCCAGCAGGGCAGTGAAAAACATTCAGTACTTC. It is translated as CASRAVKNIQYF. Using reference TRBV7-9 and TRBJ2-4 for the parts outside the CDR3, the full variable domain is DTGVSQNPRHKITKRGQNVTFRCDPISEHNRLYWYRQTLGQGPEFLTYFQNEAQLEKSRLLSDRFSAERPKGSFSTLEIQRTEQGDSAMYLCASRAVKNIQYFGAGTRLSVL.

This clonotype was counted ten times or more. This chain uses TRBV9 with TRBJ2-1; 11 bases match TRBD2. The CDR3 sequence is 17 residues long. Looked up from germline, CDR1 is SGDLS and CDR2 is YYNGEE. V was clipped by 4 bases and J by 8 bases; unmatched bases: 14. CDR3 protein: CASSPGSGRADFHEQFF. The CDR3 DNA is TGTGCCAGCAGCCCAGGTAGCGGGAGGGCCGATTTCCATGAGCAGTTCTTC. The full variable domain, rest sourced from reference TRBV9 and TRBJ2-1, is DSGVTQTPKHLITATGQRVTLRCSPRSGDLSVYWYQQSLDQGLQFLIQYYNGEERAKGNILERFSAQQFPDLHSELNLSSLELGDSALYFCASSPGSGRADFHEQFFGPGTRLTVL.

This clonotype was observed many times. This rearrangement joins TRBV12-3 or TRBV12-4 to TRBJ2-7, with TRBD2 identical over 9 bases. The CDR3 has 14 residues. V dropped 2 bases and J dropped 4; count of bases not matched to a gene: 3. The CDR3 coding sequence is TGTGCCAGCAGTTTAAATAGCGGGAGTTACGAGCAGTACTTC. As protein: CASSLNSGSYEQYF.

This clonotype was seen repeatedly, ten times or more. The chain is built from TRBV7-9 and TRBJ2-7; a weak D match, TRBD1 (5 bases). Germline V lookup: CDR1 SEHNR, CDR2 FQNEAQ (reference sequence). The CDR3 runs to 13 residues. V lost 5 bases, J lost 0 bases, and 8 bases lay in between. The CDR3 region is CASSADTSYEQYV. The CDR3 bases are TGTGCCAGCAGCGCGGACACCTCCTACGAGCAGTACGTC.

CDR3 bases: TGTGCCAGCAGCCAAAACTCATGGGGAAAAGAGACCCAGTACTTC. Protein: CASSQNSWGKETQYF. V is TRBV3-1 and J is TRBJ2-5, with D unclear. V was pared by 2 bases and J by 3 bases, with 13 bases between. CDR1 is LGHDT and CDR2 is YNNKEL in the germline V gene (reference sequence). CDR3 length: 15 residues.

The V and J genes are TRBV5-1 and TRBJ1-1; possible D gene TRBD1, 5 bases. Trimming pared 3 bases from V and 6 bases from J, leaving 18 bases between. Germline V CDR1 and CDR2: SGHRS, YFSETQ. This CDR3 contains 15 residues. In DNA, the CDR3 is TGCGCCAGCAGCTCTGGACGGGGCCATACCGCTGAAGCTTTCTTT. Translated: CASSSGRGHTAEAFF.

The V and J genes are TRBV11-3 and TRBJ2-2, with D hard to call. CDR3 size: 16 residues. V was pared by 0 bases and J by 5 bases, with 13 bases between. From germline, CDR1 is SGHNT and CDR2 YENEEA. In nucleotides, the CDR3 is TGTGCCAGCAGCTTAGATCTCGAGGTCCAGACCGGGGAGCTGTTTTTT. It yields the protein CASSLDLEVQTGELFF.

Ten or more counts support this clonotype. The CDR3 reads CASRPRDYPTDTQYF. In nucleotides, the CDR3 is TGCGCCAGCAGGCCCCGGGACTACCCCACAGATACGCAGTATTTT. The chain employs TRBV5-1 and TRBJ2-3, with TRBD2 matching 7 bases. V gave up 5 bases and J gave up 2 bases; unmatched junction bases: 8. The CDR3 sequence is 15 residues long. Per germline, CDR1 SGHRS and CDR2 YFSETQ.

The rearrangement joins TRBV12-3 or TRBV12-4 to TRBJ2-3; 10 positions match TRBD2. J lost 4 bases, V lost 4 bases, and 2 bases had no gene match. The CDR3 runs to 14 residues. The DNA of the CDR3 is TGTGCCAGCAGTTGGGGACTAGCGCCAGATACGCAGTATTTT. It encodes CASSWGLAPDTQYF.

This clonotype was counted many times. CDR3 sequence (DNA): TGTGCCAGCAGTGAAGGGATTAGAGCTTATAGCAATCAGCCCCAGCATTTT. Its protein is CASSEGIRAYSNQPQHF. This chain joins TRBV6-1 and TRBJ1-5; no clear D. CDR3 length: 17 residues. The V gene's germline CDR1 is MNHNS and CDR2 SASEGT. V was trimmed by 1 base and J by 0 bases, leaving 13 bases between them.

This chain joins TRBV18 and TRBJ2-1, with D possibly called TRBD1 or TRBD2 (5 bases each). The germline V gene has CDR1 KGHSH and CDR2 LQKENI. This CDR3 has 15 amino acids. V lost 2 bases, J lost 9 bases, and 17 bases lay in between. CDR3: CASSPSGTTHPEQFF. CDR3 bases: TGTGCCAGCTCACCATCCGGGACCACGCACCCTGAGCAGTTCTTC. Complete variable domain (other parts from reference TRBV18 and TRBJ2-1): NAGVMQNPRHLVRRRGQEARLRCSPMKGHSHVYWYRQLPEEGLKFMVYLQKENIIDESGMPKERFSAEFPKEGPSILRIQQVVRGDSAAYFCASSPSGTTHPEQFFGPGTRLTVL.

This clonotype was detected ten times or more. The chain has TRBV5-5 and TRBJ2-4, with 8 bases identical to TRBD1. CDR1 SGHKS and CDR2 YYEKEE come from the germline V gene (reference sequence). V lost 2 bases, J lost 15 bases, and 16 bases stayed unmatched. This CDR3 has 15 residues. The CDR3 here is CASSLSLDRVGPMYF. CDR3 bases: TGTGCCAGCAGCTTATCCCTGGACAGGGTAGGCCCGATGTACTTC.

This clonotype was seen many times. The rearrangement links TRBV20-1 to TRBJ2-1; 8 nucleotides line up with TRBD2. Germline assignment: CDR1 DFQATT and CDR2 SNEGSKA (reference sequence). The CDR3 runs to 13 residues. J gave up 8 bases and V 3 bases, and 6 bases lay outside the gene matches. CDR3 bases: TGCAGTGCTAGGAAAGCGGGAGAGGATGAGCAGTTCTTC. It translates to CSARKAGEDEQFF.

The sample holds many counts of this clonotype. The chain has TRBV7-9 and TRBJ2-3; 10 nucleotides agree with TRBD2. V dropped 3 bases and J dropped 7; count of bases not matched to a gene: 16. Germline V lookup: CDR1 SEHNR, CDR2 FQNEAQ (reference sequence). This CDR3 region has 18 residues. The CDR3 region has the DNA TGTGCCAGCAGCTTCCTCACTCTCCTAGCGGGAGACTCGTATACGCAGTATTTT. Its translation is CASSFLTLLAGDSYTQYF. Variable domain in full (rest from reference TRBV7-9 and TRBJ2-3): DTGVSQNPRHKITKRGQNVTFRCDPISEHNRLYWYRQTLGQGPEFLTYFQNEAQLEKSRLLSDRFSAERPKGSFSTLEIQRTEQGDSAMYLCASSFLTLLAGDSYTQYFGPGTRLTVL.

This clonotype occurred many times. This chain uses TRBV7-8 with TRBJ2-1; TRBD2 matches 8 bases. The CDR3 consists of 15 residues. Trimming took 0 bases from V and 5 from J; bases not matched to a gene: 3. Germline V CDR1 and CDR2: SGHVS, FQNEAQ. The CDR3 DNA sequence: TGTGCCAGCAGCTTAGCCCTAGCGGGCCACAATGAGCAGTTCTTC. It specifies CASSLALAGHNEQFF. Full variable domain (rest looked up from reference TRBV7-8 and TRBJ2-1): GAGVSQSPRYKVAKRGQDVALRCDPISGHVSLFWYQQALGQGPEFLTYFQNEAQLDKSGLPSDRFFAERPEGSVSTLKIQRTQQEDSAVYLCASSLALAGHNEQFFGPGTRLTVL.

This clonotype has at least ten counts. This rearrangement joins TRBV11-3 to TRBJ2-7; the D is unclear. Germline CDR1 and CDR2: SGHNT and YENEEA. The CDR3 runs 8 residues. V gave up 1 base and J gave up 13 bases, with 2 bases separating them. The CDR3 here is CASSLAYV. The DNA of the CDR3 is TGTGCCAGCAGCTTAGCTTACGTC.

This clonotype was seen repeatedly, ten times or more. The chain is built from TRBV27 and TRBJ2-7; tentative D call: TRBD1 (7 bases). The CDR3 is 13 residues long. In germline, CDR1 is MNHEY, CDR2 SMNVEV (reference sequence). V lost 8 bases to trimming and J lost 0 bases, with 11 bases between them. The CDR3 loop is CASARDSSYEQYF. As DNA, the CDR3 is TGTGCCAGCGCGCGGGACAGCTCCTACGAGCAGTACTTC.

This clonotype was detected ten times or more. This chain links TRBV7-2 with TRBJ2-3; D not certain. Germline CDR1 is SGHTA and CDR2 is FQGNSA. This CDR3 is built from 16 residues. Trimming took off 6 bases at V and 1 base at J, with 17 bases between the two ends. CDR3 in amino acids: CASRHNRDPRTDTQYF. CDR3 bases: TGTGCCAGCAGACACAACAGAGACCCCCGCACAGATACGCAGTATTTT. Based on the CDR3 plus reference TRBV7-2 and TRBJ2-3, the full variable domain is GAGVSQSPSNKVTEKGKDVELRCDPISGHTALYWYRQSLGQGLEFLIYFQGNSAPDKSGLPSDRFSAERTGGSVSTLTIQRTQQEDSAVYLCASRHNRDPRTDTQYFGPGTRLTVL.

Ten or more counts support this clonotype. The chain uses TRBV6-2 or TRBV6-3 and TRBJ2-1, with 8 positions matching TRBD2. The CDR3 contains 15 residues. Germline values: CDR1 MNHEY, CDR2 SVGEGT. V shed 6 bases, J shed 0 bases, and the junction held 4 bases outside the gene matches. The CDR3 bases are TGTGCCAGCAGGACAAGCGGGAGCTCCTACAATGAGCAGTTCTTC. It codes for CASRTSGSSYNEQFF.

This clonotype showed up many times. The chain is built from TRBV20-1 and TRBJ2-6; 7 bases fit TRBD2. The CDR3 is 14 amino acids. J was trimmed by 4 bases and V by 3 bases; bases with no gene match: 3. CDR1 is DFQATT, CDR2 SNEGSKA, per germline (reference sequence). CDR3 region: CSASGGSGANVLTF. The CDR3, as DNA: TGCAGTGCTAGCGGGGGGTCCGGGGCCAACGTCCTGACTTTC.

V gene TRBV25-1 combines with J gene TRBJ1-1; the D is unclear. Looked up from germline, CDR1 is MGHDK and CDR2 is SYGVNS. CDR3 length: 14 residues. V was shortened by 6 bases and J by 0 bases, with 11 bases between the two germline ends. The CDR3 here is CASSVDDLNTEAFF. Written as DNA, the CDR3 is TGTGCCAGCAGCGTTGACGATTTGAACACTGAAGCTTTCTTT. The whole variable domain, filled in from reference TRBV25-1 and TRBJ1-1, reads EADIYQTPRYLVIGTGKKITLECSQTMGHDKMYWYQQDPGMELHLIHYSYGVNSTEKGDLSSESTVSRIRTEHFPLTLESARPSHTSQYLCASSVDDLNTEAFFGQGTRLTVV.